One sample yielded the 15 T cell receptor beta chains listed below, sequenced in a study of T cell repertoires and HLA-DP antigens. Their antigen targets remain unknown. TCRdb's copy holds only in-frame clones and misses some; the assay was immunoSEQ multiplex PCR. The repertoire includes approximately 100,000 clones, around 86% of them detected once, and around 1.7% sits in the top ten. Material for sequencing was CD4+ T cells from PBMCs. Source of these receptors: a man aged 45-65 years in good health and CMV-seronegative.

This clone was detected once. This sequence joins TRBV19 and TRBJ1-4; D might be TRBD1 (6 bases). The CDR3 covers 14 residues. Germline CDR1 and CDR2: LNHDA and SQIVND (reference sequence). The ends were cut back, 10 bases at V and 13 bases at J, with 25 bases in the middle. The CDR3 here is CATALRGGPKGLFF. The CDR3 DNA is TGTGCCACCGCTCTCAGGGGAGGGCCAAAGGGACTGTTTTTT.

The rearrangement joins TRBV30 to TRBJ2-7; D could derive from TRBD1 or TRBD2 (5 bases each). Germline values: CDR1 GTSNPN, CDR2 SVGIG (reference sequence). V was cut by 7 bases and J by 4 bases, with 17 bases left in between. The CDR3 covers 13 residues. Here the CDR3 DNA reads TGTGCCTTAGGCCGGGGCTTCTTGTACGAGCAGTACTTC. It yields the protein CALGRGFLYEQYF.

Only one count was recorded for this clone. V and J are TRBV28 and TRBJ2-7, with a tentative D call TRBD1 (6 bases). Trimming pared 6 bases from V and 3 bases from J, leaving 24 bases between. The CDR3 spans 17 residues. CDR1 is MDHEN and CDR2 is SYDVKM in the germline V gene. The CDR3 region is CASSEGITGIKGYEQYF. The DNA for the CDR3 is TGTGCCAGCAGCGAGGGGATTACAGGGATTAAAGGCTACGAGCAGTACTTC.

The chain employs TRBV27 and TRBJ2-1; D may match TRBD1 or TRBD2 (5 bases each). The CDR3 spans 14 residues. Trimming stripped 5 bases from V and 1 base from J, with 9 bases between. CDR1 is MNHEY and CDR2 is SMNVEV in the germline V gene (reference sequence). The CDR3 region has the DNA TGTGCCAGCAGTGGGGGTGGGTCCTACAATGAGCAGTTCTTC. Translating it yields CASSGGGSYNEQFF.

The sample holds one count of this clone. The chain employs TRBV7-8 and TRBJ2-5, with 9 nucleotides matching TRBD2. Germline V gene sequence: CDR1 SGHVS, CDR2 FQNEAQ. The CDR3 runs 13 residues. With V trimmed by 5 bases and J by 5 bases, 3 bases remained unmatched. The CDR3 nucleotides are TGTGCCAGCAGCGCAAGCGGGAGGGAGACCCAGTACTTC. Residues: CASSASGRETQYF.

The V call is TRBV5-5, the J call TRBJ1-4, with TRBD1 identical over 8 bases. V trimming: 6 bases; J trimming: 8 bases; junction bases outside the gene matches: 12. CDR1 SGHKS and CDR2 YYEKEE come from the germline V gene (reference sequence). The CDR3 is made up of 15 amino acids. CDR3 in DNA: TGTGCCAGCAACCCCTTGGACAGGGTAGGCGAAAAACTGTTTTTT. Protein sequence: CASNPLDRVGEKLFF.

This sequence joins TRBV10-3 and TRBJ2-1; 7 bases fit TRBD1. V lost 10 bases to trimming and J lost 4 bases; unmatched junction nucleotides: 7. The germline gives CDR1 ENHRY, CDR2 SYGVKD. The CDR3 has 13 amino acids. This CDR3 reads CATSTGQYNEQFF. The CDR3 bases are TGTGCCACTTCGACAGGGCAATACAATGAGCAGTTCTTC.

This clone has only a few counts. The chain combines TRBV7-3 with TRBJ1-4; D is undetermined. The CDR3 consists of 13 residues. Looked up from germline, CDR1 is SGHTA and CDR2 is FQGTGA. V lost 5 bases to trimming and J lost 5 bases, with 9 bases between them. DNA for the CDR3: TGTGCCAGCAGCCCCTCACCGAATGAAAAACTGTTTTTT. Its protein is CASSPSPNEKLFF. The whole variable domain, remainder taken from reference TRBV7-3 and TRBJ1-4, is GAGVSQTPSNKVTEKGKYVELRCDPISGHTALYWYRQSLGQGPEFLIYFQGTGAADDSGLPNDRFFAVRPEGSVSTLKIQRTERGDSAVYLCASSPSPNEKLFFGSGTQLSVL.

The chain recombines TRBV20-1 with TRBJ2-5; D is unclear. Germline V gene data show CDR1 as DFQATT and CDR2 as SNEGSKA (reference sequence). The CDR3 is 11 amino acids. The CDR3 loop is CSQRRGETQYF. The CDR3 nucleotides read TGCAGCCAAAGGCGCGGAGAGACCCAGTACTTC.

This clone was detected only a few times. CDR3 sequence reads: CASSEGDLVGNQPQHF. DNA for the CDR3: TGTGCCAGCAGTGAAGGGGACTTAGTCGGCAATCAGCCCCAGCATTTT. The rearrangement joins TRBV2 to TRBJ1-5, with a weak D call TRBD1 (5 bases). There are 16 residues in the CDR3. Germline V gene sequence: CDR1 SNHLY, CDR2 FYNNEI. Trimming took 1 base from V and 2 from J, leaving 12 bases between them.

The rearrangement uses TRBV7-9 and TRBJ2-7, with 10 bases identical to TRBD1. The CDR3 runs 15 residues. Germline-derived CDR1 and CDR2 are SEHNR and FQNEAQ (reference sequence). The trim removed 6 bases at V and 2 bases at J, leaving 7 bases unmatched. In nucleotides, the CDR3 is TGTGCCAGCAGAGCCGGACAGGGGGTGGCCTACGAGCAGTACTTC. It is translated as CASRAGQGVAYEQYF.

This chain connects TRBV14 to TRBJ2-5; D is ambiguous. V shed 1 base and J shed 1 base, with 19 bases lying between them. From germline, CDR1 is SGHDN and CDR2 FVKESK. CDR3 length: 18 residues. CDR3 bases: TGTGCCAGCAGCCAAGGCGGCGGTACTGTAGCATCCCAAGAGACCCAGTACTTC. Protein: CASSQGGGTVASQETQYF.

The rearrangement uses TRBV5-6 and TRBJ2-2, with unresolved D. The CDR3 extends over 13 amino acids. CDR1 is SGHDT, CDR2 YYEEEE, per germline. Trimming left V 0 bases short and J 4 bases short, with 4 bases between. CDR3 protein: CASSLVVTGELFF. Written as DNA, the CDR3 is TGTGCCAGCAGCTTGGTTGTCACCGGGGAGCTGTTTTTT.

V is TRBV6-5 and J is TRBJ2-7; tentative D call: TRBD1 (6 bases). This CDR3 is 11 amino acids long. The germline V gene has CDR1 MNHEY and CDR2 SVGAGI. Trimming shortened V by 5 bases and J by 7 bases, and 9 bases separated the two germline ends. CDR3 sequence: CASSPGAEQYF. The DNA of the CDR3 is TGTGCCAGCAGTCCAGGGGCAGAGCAGTACTTC.

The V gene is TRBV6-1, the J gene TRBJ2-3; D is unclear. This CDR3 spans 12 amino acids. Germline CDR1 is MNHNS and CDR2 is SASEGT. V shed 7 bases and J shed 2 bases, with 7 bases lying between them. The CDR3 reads CASTLTTDTQYF. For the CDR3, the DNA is TGTGCCAGCACTCTTACCACAGATACGCAGTATTTT.